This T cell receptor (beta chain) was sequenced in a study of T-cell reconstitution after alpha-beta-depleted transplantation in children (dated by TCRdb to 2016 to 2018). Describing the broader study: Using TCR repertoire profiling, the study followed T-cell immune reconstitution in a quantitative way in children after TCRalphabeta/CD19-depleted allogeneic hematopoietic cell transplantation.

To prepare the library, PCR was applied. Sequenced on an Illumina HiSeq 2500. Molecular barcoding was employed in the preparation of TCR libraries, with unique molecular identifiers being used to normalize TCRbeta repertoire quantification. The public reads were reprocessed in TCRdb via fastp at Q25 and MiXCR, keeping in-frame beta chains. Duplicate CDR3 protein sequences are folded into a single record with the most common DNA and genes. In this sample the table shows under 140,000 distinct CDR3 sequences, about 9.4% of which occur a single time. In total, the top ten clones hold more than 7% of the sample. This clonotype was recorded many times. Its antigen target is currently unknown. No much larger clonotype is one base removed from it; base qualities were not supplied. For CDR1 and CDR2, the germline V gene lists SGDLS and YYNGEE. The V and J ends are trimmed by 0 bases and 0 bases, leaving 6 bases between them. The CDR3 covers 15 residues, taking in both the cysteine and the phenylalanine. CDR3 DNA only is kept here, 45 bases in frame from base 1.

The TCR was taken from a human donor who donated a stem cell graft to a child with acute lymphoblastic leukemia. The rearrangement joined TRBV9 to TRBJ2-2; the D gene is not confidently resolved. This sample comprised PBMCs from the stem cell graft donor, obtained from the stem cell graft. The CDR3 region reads CASSVGSTNTGELFF. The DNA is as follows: TGTGCCAGCAGCGTAGGTTCTACGAACACCGGGGAGCTGTTTTTT.